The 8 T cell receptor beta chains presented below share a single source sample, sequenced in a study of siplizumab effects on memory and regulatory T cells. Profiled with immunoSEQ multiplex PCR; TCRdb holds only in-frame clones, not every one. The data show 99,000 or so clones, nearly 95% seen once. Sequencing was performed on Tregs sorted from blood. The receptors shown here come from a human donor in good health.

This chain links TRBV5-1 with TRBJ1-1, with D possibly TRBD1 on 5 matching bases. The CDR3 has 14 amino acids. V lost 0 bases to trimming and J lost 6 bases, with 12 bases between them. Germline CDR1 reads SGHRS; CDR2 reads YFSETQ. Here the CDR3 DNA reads TGCGCCAGCAGCTTGGCCCAGGGTTTTTCTGAAGCTTTCTTT. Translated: CASSLAQGFSEAFF.

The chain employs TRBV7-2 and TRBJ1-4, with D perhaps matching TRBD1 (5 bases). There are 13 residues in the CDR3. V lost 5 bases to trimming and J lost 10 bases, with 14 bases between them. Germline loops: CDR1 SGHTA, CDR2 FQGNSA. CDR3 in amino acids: CASSGQGIGKLFF. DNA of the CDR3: TGTGCCAGCAGCGGGCAGGGTATAGGAAAACTGTTTTTT.

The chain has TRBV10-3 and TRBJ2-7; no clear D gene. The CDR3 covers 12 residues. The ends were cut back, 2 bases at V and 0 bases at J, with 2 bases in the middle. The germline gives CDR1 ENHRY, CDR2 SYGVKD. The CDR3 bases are TGTGCCATCAGTGAGACCTCCTACGAGCAGTACTTC. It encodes CAISETSYEQYF.

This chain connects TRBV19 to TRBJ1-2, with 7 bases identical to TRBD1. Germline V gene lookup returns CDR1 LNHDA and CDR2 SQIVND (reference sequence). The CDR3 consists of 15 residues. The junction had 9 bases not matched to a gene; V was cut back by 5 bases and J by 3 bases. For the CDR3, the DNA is TGTGCCAGTAGTGCACAGGGGAGAGGGGACTATGGCTACACCTTC. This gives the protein CASSAQGRGDYGYTF.

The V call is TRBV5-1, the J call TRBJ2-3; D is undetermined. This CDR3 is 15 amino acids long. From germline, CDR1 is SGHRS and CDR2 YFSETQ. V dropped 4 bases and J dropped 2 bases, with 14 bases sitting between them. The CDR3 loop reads CASSVDRPPTDTQYF. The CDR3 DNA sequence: TGCGCCAGCAGCGTGGACCGCCCGCCCACAGATACGCAGTATTTT. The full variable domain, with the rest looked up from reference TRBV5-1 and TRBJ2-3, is KAGVTQTPRYLIKTRGQQVTLSCSPISGHRSVSWYQQTPGQGLQFLFEYFSETQRNKGNFPGRFSGRQFSNSRSEMNVSTLELGDSALYLCASSVDRPPTDTQYFGPGTRLTVL.

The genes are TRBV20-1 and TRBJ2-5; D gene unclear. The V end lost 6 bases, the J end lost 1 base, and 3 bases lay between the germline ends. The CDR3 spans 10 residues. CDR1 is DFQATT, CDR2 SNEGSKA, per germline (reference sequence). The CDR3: CSALQETQYF. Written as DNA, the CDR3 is TGCAGTGCCCTCCAAGAGACCCAGTACTTC.

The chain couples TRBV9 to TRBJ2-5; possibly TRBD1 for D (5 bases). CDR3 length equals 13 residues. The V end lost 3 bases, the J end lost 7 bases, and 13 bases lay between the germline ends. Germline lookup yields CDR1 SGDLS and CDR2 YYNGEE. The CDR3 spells CASSEGLVATQYF. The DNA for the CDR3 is TGTGCCAGCAGCGAGGGGTTGGTAGCGACCCAGTACTTC.

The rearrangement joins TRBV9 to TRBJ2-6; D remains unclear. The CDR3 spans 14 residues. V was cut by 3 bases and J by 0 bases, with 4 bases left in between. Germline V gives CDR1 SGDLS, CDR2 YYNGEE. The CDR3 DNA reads TGTGCCAGCAGCGATTACTCTGGGGCCAACGTCCTGACTTTC. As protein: CASSDYSGANVLTF.